This T cell receptor beta chain was observed in a study of CD8+ T cells in alopecia areata. As for the study in general: Twice daily, treated patients received 5 to 10 mg of oral tofacitinib.

Germline V CDR1 and CDR2: SQVTM, ANQGSEA. V trimming: 6 bases; J trimming: 1 base; junction bases outside the gene matches: 6. The CDR3 runs 13 residues. The treatment is: oral pan-JAK inhibitor, 5-10 mg twice daily. It was from alopecia areata patients that lesional scalp punch biopsies and peripheral blood were collected. Extracted RNA was reverse transcribed into cDNA, the sequencing template. Generated by immunoSEQ multiplex PCR, the TCRdb table keeps only in-frame clones and is missing some. The data hold some 100,000 clones, with 44% observed a single time. As concerns this clone: Its cognate antigen is unknown.

Study-level results: Among the top 100, expanded CD8+ clones were significantly decreased by tofacitinib, as was scalp clonality.

J is TRBJ2-7 and V is TRBV29-1, with 7 positions matching TRBD1. The sequence came from a human donor with alopecia areata. Sequenced material: CD8+ T cells sorted from blood, taken at week 24, from a patient treated with tofacitinib. The CDR3 region is CSVEKGASYEQYF. DNA of the CDR3: TGCAGCGTAGAAAAGGGGGCTTCCTACGAGCAGTACTTC.